This TCR beta chain stems from a study of blood T cell repertoires in COVID-19. In its sample, this clone was seen once. This CDR3 spans 17 amino acids. Trimming took 5 bases from V and 7 from J; bases not matched to a gene: 15. Germline values: CDR1 KGHDR, CDR2 SFDVKD. Two negative PCRs, clearance, or symptom resolution had been documented for recovered Cohort 3 donors. Study processing details: For nucleated cells, counts were estimated from reference gene primer amplification. The repertoire was sequenced with immunoSEQ multiplex PCR; TCRdb's copy has only in-frame clones and lacks some. The DNA gave D and trimming, while V, J and clone size come from that table. The table records some 150,000 clones, 89% of them present only once.

The rearrangement links TRBV24-1 to TRBJ2-5; 10 nucleotides align to TRBD2. The origin of this receptor is a woman under 30 who had recovered from COVID-19. Sequencing was done on a sample of PBMCs or T cells enriched from blood (not recorded which). The CDR3 reads CATSAGGASGSRGTQYF. CDR3 DNA sequence: TGTGCCACCAGTGCGGGGGGGGCTAGCGGGAGCAGGGGGACCCAGTACTTC.